One and the same sample provided the 13 T cell receptor beta chains below, sequenced in a study of T cells after yellow fever vaccination. Each CDR3 protein is one row after TCRdb ran MiXCR on the 5' RACE reads. The data show about 260,000 distinct CDR3 sequences, over 10% seen once. The sample was CD4+ T cells sorted from PBMCs, taken 45 days after the yellow fever booster vaccination. Every receptor here comes from a man younger than 45 who received the YFV17D yellow fever vaccine.

This rearrangement joins TRBV12-3 or TRBV12-4 to TRBJ2-5, with 9 positions matching TRBD1. The junction had 7 bases not matched to a gene; V was cut back by 7 bases and J by 7 bases. This CDR3 region has 13 residues. This CDR3 is CASTRDRAGTQYF. In DNA form, the CDR3 reads TGTGCCAGCACCCGGGACAGGGCGGGGACCCAGTACTTC.

This chain links TRBV7-2 with TRBJ2-1, with TRBD2 matching 8 bases. CDR1 is SGHTA and CDR2 is FQGNSA in the germline V gene. The CDR3 contains 16 residues. V dropped 5 bases and J dropped 1; count of bases not matched to a gene: 7. This CDR3 is CASSPSSGKSYNEQFF. In DNA, the CDR3 is TGTGCCAGCAGCCCAAGTAGCGGGAAGTCCTACAATGAGCAGTTCTTC.

The chain is built from TRBV29-1 and TRBJ2-3, with D maybe TRBD2 (5 bases). The germline V and J ends were trimmed by 4 bases and 6 bases, with 11 bases remaining between them. In germline, CDR1 is SQVTM, CDR2 ANQGSEA. There are 12 residues in the CDR3. The CDR3, as DNA: TGCAGCGTTGGGGGAGATACCGATACGCAGTATTTT. Translating gives CSVGGDTDTQYF.

This clonotype was seen repeatedly, ten times or more. The gene calls are TRBV6-1 and TRBJ2-5; 7 positions agree with TRBD1. The CDR3 consists of 16 residues. Trimming cost V 1 base and J 6 bases; bases outside gene matches: 11. CDR1 and CDR2 (germline): MNHNS, SASEGT. The CDR3 here is CASSEGQGATLKTQYF. The CDR3 DNA reads as TGTGCCAGCAGTGAAGGACAGGGTGCAACCTTGAAGACCCAGTACTTC.

This clonotype was counted at least ten times. The genes are TRBV20-1 and TRBJ2-2, with a tentative D call TRBD2 (7 bases). The CDR3 sequence is 14 residues long. V shed 3 bases and J shed 3 bases, with 11 bases lying between them. In germline, CDR1 is DFQATT, CDR2 SNEGSKA (reference sequence). The CDR3, as DNA: TGCAGTGCTAGTAGGGGGAGGGACACCGGGGAGCTGTTTTTT. Translating gives CSASRGRDTGELFF.

The sample holds many counts of this clonotype. The chain has TRBV7-2 and TRBJ2-3, with 7 nucleotides matching TRBD1. The CDR3 covers 13 residues. The germline gives CDR1 SGHTA, CDR2 FQGNSA. The V and J ends lost 9 bases and 2 bases, in that order; junction bases with no gene match: 5. The CDR3 sequence is CASRQGNTDTQYF. The CDR3 coding sequence is TGTGCCAGTCGACAGGGAAACACAGATACGCAGTATTTT.

V is TRBV28 and J is TRBJ2-3; 12 bases line up with TRBD2. This CDR3 has 17 amino acids. Germline V gene sequence: CDR1 MDHEN, CDR2 SYDVKM. V lost 6 bases to trimming and J lost 2 bases; unmatched junction nucleotides: 9. The CDR3 coding sequence is TGTGCCAGCAGGGATTCACGGACTAGCGGGGTCACAGATACGCAGTATTTT. The encoded protein is CASRDSRTSGVTDTQYF.

The chain uses TRBV5-4 and TRBJ2-1, with 14 bases fitting TRBD2. The CDR3 runs to 16 residues. Germline trimming cut 4 bases from V and 8 bases from J; bases unmatched to any gene: 8. The germline V gene has CDR1 SGHNT and CDR2 YYREEE (reference sequence). CDR3 residues: CASSVDPGLAGDEQFF. The CDR3 DNA follows: TGTGCCAGCAGCGTGGACCCGGGACTAGCGGGAGATGAGCAGTTCTTC.

J is TRBJ2-3 and V is TRBV5-1; the D is unclear. V lost 3 bases, J lost 2 bases, and 10 bases lay in between. CDR1 SGHRS and CDR2 YFSETQ come from the germline V gene. The CDR3 extends over 14 amino acids. CDR3: CASSSDLFTDTQYF. The CDR3 region has the DNA TGCGCCAGCAGCTCGGACCTATTCACAGATACGCAGTATTTT.

The chain employs TRBV6-5 and TRBJ1-2; D is perhaps TRBD1 (5 bases). Trimming removed 6 bases from V and 7 bases from J, with 12 bases in between. The germline V gene has CDR1 MNHEY and CDR2 SVGAGI. The CDR3 sequence is 12 residues long. The CDR3 sequence is CASSQTAGGYTF. The CDR3 DNA sequence: TGTGCCAGCAGCCAGACAGCGGGTGGCTACACCTTC.

A word on this clonotype: This may be a read error, as it is one base from a much larger clone. The chain uses TRBV7-2 and TRBJ2-7; no clear D. The CDR3 has 16 amino acids. Trimming left V 0 bases short and J 2 bases short, with 14 bases between. The germline CDR1 and CDR2 sequences are SGHTA and FQGNSA. The CDR3 bases are TGTGCCAGCAGCTTAGCGTCTCCGACGGATACCTACGAGCAGTACTTC. Translated, it gives CASSLASPTDTYEQYF. The full variable domain, in which reference TRBV7-2 and TRBJ2-7 provide the parts outside the CDR3, is GAGVSQSPSNKVTEKGKDVELRCDPISGHTALYWYRQSLGQGLEFLIYFQGNSAPDKSGLPSDRFSAERTGGSVSTLTIQRTQQEDSAVYLCASSLASPTDTYEQYFGPGTRLTVT.

The sample holds a few counts of this clonotype. J is TRBJ2-2 and V is TRBV12-3 or TRBV12-4, with 8 positions matching TRBD2. V lost 5 bases, J lost 0 bases, and 5 bases stayed unmatched. CDR3 length: 16 amino acids. The CDR3, as DNA: TGTGCCAGCAGTCATACTAGCGGACCGAACACCGGGGAGCTGTTTTTT. Translating it yields CASSHTSGPNTGELFF.

The rearrangement joins TRBV5-1 to TRBJ2-5; D is uncertain. Trimming shortened V by 1 base and J by 2 bases, and 21 bases separated the two germline ends. The germline V gene encodes CDR1 SGHRS and CDR2 YFSETQ. The CDR3 loop spans 18 amino acids. The CDR3 spells CASSLIFADSRHQETQYF. CDR3 coding DNA: TGCGCCAGCAGCTTGATATTTGCTGACTCTCGCCATCAAGAGACCCAGTACTTC.